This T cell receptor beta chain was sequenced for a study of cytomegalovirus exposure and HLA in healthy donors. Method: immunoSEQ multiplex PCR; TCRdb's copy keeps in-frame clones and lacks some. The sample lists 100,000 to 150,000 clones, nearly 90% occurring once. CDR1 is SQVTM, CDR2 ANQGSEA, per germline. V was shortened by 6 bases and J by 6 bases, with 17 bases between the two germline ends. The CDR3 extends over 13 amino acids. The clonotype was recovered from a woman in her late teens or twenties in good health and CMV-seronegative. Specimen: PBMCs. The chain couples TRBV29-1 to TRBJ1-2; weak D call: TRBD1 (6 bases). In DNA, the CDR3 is TGCAGCGTGGAGACCGGGACACCAAATGGCTACACCTTC. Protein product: CSVETGTPNGYTF. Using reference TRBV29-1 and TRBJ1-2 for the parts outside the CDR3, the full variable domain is SAVISQKPSRDICQRGTSLTIQCQVDSQVTMMFWYRQQPGQSLTLIATANQGSEATYESGFVIDKFPISRPNLTFSTLTVSNMSPEDSSIYLCSVETGTPNGYTFGSGTRLTVV.